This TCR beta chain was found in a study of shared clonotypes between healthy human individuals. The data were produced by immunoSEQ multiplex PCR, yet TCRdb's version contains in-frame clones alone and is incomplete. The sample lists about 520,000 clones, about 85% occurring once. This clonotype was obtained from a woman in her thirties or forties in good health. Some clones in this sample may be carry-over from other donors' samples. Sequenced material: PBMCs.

The CDR3 bases are TGTGCCACCCGTGGGCGAGGATACAATGAGCAGTTCTTC. Amino acid sequence: CATRGRGYNEQFF. The chain has TRBV19 and TRBJ2-7; D gene uncertain. The J call may not be correct, given that the DNA end is closer to TRBJ2-1. Germline CDR1 and CDR2: LNHDA and SQIVND (reference sequence). The CDR3 runs to 13 residues.